The entry below describes one T cell receptor (beta chain). After template switching added a universal primer site, the resulting cDNA carried unique molecular identifiers. Via MiXCR, TCRdb re-called the 5' RACE reads, giving one row per CDR3 protein. The data show hundreds of thousands of distinct CDR3 sequences, with 12% seen just once and around 1.6% held by the top ten. Germline CDR1 is SEHNR and CDR2 is FQNEAQ (reference sequence). Trimming took off 4 bases at V and 2 bases at J, with 14 bases between the two ends. The CDR3 sequence is 15 residues long. This sample was included in a study of identical twins. This sample also belongs to another study, concerning yellow fever vaccine responses in identical twins. That source reports: In identical twins, vaccine T cell responses appeared partly shared and partly individual.

Sequencing used PBMCs. The V call is TRBV7-9, the J call TRBJ2-5; D may correspond to TRBD1 or TRBD2 (5 bases each). The origin of this receptor is a woman aged 18 to 35 in good health. CDR3 sequence reads: CASSSRDGEQETQYF. The CDR3 nucleotides read TGTGCCAGCAGCTCCCGGGACGGGGAACAAGAGACCCAGTACTTC.